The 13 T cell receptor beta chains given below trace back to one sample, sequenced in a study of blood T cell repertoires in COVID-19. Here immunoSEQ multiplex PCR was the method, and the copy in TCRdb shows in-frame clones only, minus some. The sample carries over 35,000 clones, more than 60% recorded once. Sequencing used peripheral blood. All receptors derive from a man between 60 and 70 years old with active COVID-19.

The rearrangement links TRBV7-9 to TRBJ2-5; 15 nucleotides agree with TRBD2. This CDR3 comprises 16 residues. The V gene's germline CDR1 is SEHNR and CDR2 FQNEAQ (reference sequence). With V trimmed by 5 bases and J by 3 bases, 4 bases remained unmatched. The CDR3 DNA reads TGTGCCAGCAGCGGGACTAGCGGGGGGATCGAAGAGACCCAGTACTTC. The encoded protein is CASSGTSGGIEETQYF.

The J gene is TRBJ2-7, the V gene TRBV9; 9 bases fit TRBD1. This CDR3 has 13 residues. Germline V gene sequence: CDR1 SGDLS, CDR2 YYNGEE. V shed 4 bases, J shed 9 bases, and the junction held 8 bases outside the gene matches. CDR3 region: CASSPRTGDVQYF. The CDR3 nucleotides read TGTGCCAGCAGCCCCCGGACAGGGGATGTGCAGTACTTC.

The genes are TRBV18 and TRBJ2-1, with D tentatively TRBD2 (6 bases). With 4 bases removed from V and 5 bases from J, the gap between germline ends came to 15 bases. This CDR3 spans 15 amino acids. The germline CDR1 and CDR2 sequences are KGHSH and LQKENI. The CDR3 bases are TGTGCCAGCTCACGAAGGGACTTCATTGACAATGAGCAGTTCTTC. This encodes CASSRRDFIDNEQFF. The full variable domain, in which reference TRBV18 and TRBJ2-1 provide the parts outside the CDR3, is NAGVMQNPRHLVRRRGQEARLRCSPMKGHSHVYWYRQLPEEGLKFMVYLQKENIIDESGMPKERFSAEFPKEGPSILRIQQVVRGDSAAYFCASSRRDFIDNEQFFGPGTRLTVL.

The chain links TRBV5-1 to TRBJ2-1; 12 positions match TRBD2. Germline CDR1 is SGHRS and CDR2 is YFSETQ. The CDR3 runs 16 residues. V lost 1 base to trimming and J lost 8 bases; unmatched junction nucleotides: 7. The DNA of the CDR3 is TGCGCCAGCAGCTTGCCCGCTAGCGGGGGGGCAGATGAGCAGTTCTTC. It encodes CASSLPASGGADEQFF.

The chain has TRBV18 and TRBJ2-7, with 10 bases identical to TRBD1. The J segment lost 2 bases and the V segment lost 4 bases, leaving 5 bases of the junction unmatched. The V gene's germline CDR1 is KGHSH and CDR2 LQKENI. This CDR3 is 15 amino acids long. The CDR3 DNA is TGTGCCAGCTCACTAACCGGGACAGGGGCCTACGAGCAGTACTTC. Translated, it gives CASSLTGTGAYEQYF.

The DNA of the CDR3 is TGTGCCAGCAGTGAACTCAGGGGGCGCCAAGAGACCCAGTACTTC. Its protein is CASSELRGRQETQYF. The rearrangement joins TRBV6-1 to TRBJ2-5; 8 bases are shared with TRBD1. The ends lost 2 bases at V and 1 base at J; junction bases unmatched: 3. This CDR3 has 15 amino acids. CDR1 is MNHNS, CDR2 SASEGT, per germline.

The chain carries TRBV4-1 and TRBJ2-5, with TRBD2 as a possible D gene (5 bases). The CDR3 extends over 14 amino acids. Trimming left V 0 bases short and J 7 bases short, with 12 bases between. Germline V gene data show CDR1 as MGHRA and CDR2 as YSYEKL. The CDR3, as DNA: TGCGCCAGCAGCCAAGATCCCCGGGGTGGGACCCAGTACTTC. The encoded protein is CASSQDPRGGTQYF.

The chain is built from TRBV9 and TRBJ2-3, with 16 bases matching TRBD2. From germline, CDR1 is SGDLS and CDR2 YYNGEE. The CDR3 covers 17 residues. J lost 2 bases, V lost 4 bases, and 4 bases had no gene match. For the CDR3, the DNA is TGTGCCAGCAGCCGGGGACTAGCGGGGGGGATCACAGATACGCAGTATTTT. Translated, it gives CASSRGLAGGITDTQYF.

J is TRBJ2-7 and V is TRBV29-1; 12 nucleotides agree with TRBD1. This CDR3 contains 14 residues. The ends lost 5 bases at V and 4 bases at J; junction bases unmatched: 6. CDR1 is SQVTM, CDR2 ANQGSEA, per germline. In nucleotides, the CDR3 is TGCAGCGTTACCGGGACAGGGGGCGTGTACGAGCAGTACTTC. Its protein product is CSVTGTGGVYEQYF.

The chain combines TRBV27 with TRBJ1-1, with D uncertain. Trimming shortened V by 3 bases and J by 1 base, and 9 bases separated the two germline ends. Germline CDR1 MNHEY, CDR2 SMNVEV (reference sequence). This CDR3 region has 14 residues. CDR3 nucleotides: TGTGCCAGCAGTTTCGGGGTTGGGAACACTGAAGCTTTCTTT. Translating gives CASSFGVGNTEAFF.

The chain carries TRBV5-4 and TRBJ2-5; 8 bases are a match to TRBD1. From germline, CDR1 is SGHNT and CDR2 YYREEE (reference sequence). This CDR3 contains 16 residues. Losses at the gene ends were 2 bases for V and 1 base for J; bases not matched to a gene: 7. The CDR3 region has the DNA TGTGCCAGCAGCTTAGGACAGGGAGCCTTCCAAGAGACCCAGTACTTC. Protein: CASSLGQGAFQETQYF.

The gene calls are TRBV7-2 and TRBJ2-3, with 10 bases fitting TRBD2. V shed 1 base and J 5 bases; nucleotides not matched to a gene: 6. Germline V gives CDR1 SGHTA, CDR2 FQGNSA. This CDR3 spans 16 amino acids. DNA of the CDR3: TGTGCCAGCAGCTTAGTGGTAGCGGGGGGTGTAGATACGCAGTATTTT. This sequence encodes CASSLVVAGGVDTQYF. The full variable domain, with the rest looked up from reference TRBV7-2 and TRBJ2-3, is GAGVSQSPSNKVTEKGKDVELRCDPISGHTALYWYRQSLGQGLEFLIYFQGNSAPDKSGLPSDRFSAERTGGSVSTLTIQRTQQEDSAVYLCASSLVVAGGVDTQYFGPGTRLTVL.

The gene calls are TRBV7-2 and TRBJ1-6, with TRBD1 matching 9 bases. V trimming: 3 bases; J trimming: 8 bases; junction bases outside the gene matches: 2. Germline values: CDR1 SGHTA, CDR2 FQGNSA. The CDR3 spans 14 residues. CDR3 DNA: TGTGCCAGCAGCTTGACAGGGGGGTATTCACCCCTCCACTTT. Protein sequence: CASSLTGGYSPLHF.